This T cell receptor beta chain was captured in a study of blood T cell repertoires in COVID-19. The CDR3 covers 14 residues. The germline V gene encodes CDR1 SGHRS and CDR2 YFSETQ. Trimming at V came to 4 bases and at J to 4 bases, leaving 4 bases not matched to a gene. The table came from immunoSEQ multiplex PCR; TCRdb's copy has only in-frame clones and leaves some out. The table includes roughly 210,000 clones, around 84% detected once. Seattle patient enrollment occurred during active infection, with longitudinal follow-up thereafter. The chain uses TRBV5-1 and TRBJ1-4, with TRBD1 matching 7 bases. Material: peripheral blood. This clonotype originated in a woman aged 80 or over with COVID-19, enrolled during active disease. The CDR3 is CASSRDSYNEKLFF. The CDR3, as DNA: TGCGCCAGCAGCCGGGACAGCTATAATGAAAAACTGTTTTTT.